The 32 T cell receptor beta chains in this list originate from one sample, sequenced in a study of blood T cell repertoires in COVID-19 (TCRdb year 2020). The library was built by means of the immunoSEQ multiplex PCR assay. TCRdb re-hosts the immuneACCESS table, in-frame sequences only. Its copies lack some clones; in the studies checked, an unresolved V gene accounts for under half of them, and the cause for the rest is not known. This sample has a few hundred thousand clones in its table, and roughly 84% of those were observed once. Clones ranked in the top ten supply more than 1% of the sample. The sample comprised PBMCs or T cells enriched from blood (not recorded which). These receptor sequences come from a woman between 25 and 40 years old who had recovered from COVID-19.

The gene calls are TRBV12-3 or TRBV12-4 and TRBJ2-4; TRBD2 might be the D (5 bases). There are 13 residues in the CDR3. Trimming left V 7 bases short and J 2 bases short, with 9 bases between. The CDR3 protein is CASTGDTKNIQYF. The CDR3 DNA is TGTGCCAGCACCGGGGATACCAAAAACATTCAGTACTTC.

The CDR3 spells CASSYSSGTYTSTDTQYF. CDR3 DNA sequence: TGTGCCAGCAGTTACTCGTCCGGGACTTACACTAGCACAGATACGCAGTATTTT. J is TRBJ2-3 and V is TRBV6-2 or TRBV6-3; TRBD2 might be the D (6 bases). V lost 0 bases and J lost 0, with 16 bases in between. The CDR3 has 18 amino acids. Germline CDR1 MNHEY, CDR2 SVGEGT.

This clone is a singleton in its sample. CDR3 DNA: TGCGCCAGCAGTGAGTCGGCGGGGGGCCTCACAGATACGCAGTATTTT. Protein sequence: CASSESAGGLTDTQYF. The chain joins TRBV10-1 to TRBJ2-3, with 8 bases fitting TRBD2. V lost 0 bases to trimming and J lost 2 bases; unmatched junction nucleotides: 4. The CDR3 runs to 16 residues. Germline V gene lookup returns CDR1 WNHNN and CDR2 SYGVQD (reference sequence).

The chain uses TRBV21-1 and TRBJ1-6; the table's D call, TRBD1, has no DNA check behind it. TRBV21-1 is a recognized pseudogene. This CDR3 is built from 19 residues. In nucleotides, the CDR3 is TGTGCCAGCAGCAAAGATCTCGGGGACAGGGTGGAACGCAATTCACCCCTCCACTTT. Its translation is CASSKDLGDRVERNSPLHF.

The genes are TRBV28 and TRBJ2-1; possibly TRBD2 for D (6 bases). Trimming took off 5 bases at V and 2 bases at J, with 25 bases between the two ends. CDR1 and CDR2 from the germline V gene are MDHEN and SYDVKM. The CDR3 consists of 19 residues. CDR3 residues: CASSAQTRRGRRPYNEQFF. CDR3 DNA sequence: TGTGCCAGCAGTGCCCAGACTAGGAGGGGCCGCCGGCCCTACAATGAGCAGTTCTTC.

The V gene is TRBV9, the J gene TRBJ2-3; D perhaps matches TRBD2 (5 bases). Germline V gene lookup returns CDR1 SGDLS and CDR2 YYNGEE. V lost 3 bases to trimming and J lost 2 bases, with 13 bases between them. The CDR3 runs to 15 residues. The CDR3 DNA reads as TGTGCCAGCAGCGCCGAGGGTACCTCCACAGATACGCAGTATTTT. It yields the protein CASSAEGTSTDTQYF.

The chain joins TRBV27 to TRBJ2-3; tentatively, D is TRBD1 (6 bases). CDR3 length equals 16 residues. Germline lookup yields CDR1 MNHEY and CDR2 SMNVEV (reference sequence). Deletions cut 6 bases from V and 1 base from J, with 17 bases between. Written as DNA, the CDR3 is TGTGCCAGCAGGAATTCAGGGGCGAGAGGCACAGATACGCAGTATTTT. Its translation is CASRNSGARGTDTQYF.

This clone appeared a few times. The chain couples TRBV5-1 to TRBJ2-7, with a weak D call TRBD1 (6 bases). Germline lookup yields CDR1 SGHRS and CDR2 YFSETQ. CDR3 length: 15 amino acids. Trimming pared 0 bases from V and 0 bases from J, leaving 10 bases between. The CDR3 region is CASSLVPGASYEQYF. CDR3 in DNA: TGCGCCAGCAGCTTGGTCCCAGGGGCCTCCTACGAGCAGTACTTC. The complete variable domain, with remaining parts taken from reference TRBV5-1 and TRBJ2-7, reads KAGVTQTPRYLIKTRGQQVTLSCSPISGHRSVSWYQQTPGQGLQFLFEYFSETQRNKGNFPGRFSGRQFSNSRSEMNVSTLELGDSALYLCASSLVPGASYEQYFGPGTRLTVT.

The CDR3 region is CASSALSTGNEQYF. The DNA for the CDR3 is TGTGCCAGCAGCGCGCTCTCGACAGGGAACGAGCAGTACTTC. The chain couples TRBV9 to TRBJ2-7; 7 bases agree with TRBD1. J was trimmed by 5 bases and V by 3 bases; bases with no gene match: 8. The CDR3 loop spans 14 amino acids. In germline, CDR1 is SGDLS, CDR2 YYNGEE.

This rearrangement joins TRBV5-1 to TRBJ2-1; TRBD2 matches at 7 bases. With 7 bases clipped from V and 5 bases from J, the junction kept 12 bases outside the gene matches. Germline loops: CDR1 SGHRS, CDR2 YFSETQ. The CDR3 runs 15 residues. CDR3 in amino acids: CASWTTGGSNNEQFF. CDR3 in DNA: TGCGCCAGCTGGACGACGGGGGGTTCGAACAATGAGCAGTTCTTC. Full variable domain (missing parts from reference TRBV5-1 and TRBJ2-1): KAGVTQTPRYLIKTRGQQVTLSCSPISGHRSVSWYQQTPGQGLQFLFEYFSETQRNKGNFPGRFSGRQFSNSRSEMNVSTLELGDSALYLCASWTTGGSNNEQFFGPGTRLTVL.

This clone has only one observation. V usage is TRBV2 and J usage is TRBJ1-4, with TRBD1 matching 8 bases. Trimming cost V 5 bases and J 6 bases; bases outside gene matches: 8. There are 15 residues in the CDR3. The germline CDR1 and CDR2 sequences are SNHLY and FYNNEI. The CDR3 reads CASSLSQGADEKLFF. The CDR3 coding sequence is TGTGCCAGCAGTCTTTCTCAGGGGGCGGATGAAAAACTGTTTTTT.

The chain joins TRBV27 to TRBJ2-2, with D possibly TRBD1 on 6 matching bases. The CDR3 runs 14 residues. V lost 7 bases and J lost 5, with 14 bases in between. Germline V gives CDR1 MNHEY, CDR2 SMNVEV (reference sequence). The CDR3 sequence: CASKAYTGTGELFF. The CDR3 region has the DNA TGTGCCAGCAAAGCCTATACAGGGACCGGGGAGCTGTTTTTT.

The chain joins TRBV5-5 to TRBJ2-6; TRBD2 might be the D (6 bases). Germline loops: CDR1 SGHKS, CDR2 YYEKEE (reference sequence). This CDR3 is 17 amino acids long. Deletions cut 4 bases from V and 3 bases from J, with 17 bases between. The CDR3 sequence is CASSAILSGVGANVLTF. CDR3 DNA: TGTGCCAGCAGCGCCATCCTATCGGGAGTTGGGGCCAACGTCCTGACTTTC. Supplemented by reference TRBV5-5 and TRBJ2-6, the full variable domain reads DAGVTQSPTHLIKTRGQQVTLRCSPISGHKSVSWYQQVLGQGPQFIFQYYEKEERGRGNFPDRFSARQFPNYSSELNVNALLLGDSALYLCASSAILSGVGANVLTFGAGSRLTVL.

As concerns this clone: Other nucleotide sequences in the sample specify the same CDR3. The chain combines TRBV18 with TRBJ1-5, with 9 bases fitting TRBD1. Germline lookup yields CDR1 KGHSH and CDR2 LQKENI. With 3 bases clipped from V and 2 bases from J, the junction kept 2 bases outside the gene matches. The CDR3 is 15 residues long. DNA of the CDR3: TGTGCCAGCTCACCGGGACAGGGCGGCAATCAGCCCCAGCATTTT. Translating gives CASSPGQGGNQPQHF. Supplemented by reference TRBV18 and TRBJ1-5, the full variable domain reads NAGVMQNPRHLVRRRGQEARLRCSPMKGHSHVYWYRQLPEEGLKFMVYLQKENIIDESGMPKERFSAEFPKEGPSILRIQQVVRGDSAAYFCASSPGQGGNQPQHFGDGTRLSIL.

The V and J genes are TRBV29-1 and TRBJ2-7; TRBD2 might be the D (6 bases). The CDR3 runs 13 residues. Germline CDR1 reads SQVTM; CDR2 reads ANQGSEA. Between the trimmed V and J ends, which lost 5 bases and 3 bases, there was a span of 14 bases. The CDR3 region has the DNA TGCAGCGTTAGTGGACTATCATTCTACGAGCAGTACTTC. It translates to CSVSGLSFYEQYF.

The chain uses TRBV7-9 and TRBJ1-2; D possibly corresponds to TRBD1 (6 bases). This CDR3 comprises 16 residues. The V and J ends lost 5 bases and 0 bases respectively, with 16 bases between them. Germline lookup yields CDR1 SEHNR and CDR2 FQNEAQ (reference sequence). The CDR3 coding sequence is TGTGCCAGCAGCCCCCGACAGGAGTTAGCTAACTATGGCTACACCTTC. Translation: CASSPRQELANYGYTF.

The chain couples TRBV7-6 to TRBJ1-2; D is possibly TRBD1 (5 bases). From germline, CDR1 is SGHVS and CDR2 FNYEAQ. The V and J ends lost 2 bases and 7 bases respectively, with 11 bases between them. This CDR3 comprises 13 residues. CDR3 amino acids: CASSLYDSGGYTF. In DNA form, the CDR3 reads TGTGCCAGCAGCTTATATGACAGTGGTGGCTACACCTTC.

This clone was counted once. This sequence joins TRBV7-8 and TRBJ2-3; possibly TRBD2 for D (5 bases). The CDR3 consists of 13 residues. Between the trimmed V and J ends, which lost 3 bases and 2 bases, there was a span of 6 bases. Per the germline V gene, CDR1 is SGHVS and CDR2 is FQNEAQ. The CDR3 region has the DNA TGTGCCAGCAGCTTCCGGGACACAGATACGCAGTATTTT. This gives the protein CASSFRDTDTQYF.

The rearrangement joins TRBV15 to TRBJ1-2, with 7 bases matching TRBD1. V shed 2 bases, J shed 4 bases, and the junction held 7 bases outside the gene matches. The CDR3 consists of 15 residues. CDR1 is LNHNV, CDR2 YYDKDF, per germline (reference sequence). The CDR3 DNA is TGTGCCACCAGCAGACCCGACAGGGAGGCCTATGGCTACACCTTC. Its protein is CATSRPDREAYGYTF.

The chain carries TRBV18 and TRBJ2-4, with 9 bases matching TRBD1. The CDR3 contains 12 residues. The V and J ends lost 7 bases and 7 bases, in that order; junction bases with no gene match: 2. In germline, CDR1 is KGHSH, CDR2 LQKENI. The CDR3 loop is CASWGQGNIQYF. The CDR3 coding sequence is TGTGCCAGCTGGGGACAGGGTAACATTCAGTACTTC.

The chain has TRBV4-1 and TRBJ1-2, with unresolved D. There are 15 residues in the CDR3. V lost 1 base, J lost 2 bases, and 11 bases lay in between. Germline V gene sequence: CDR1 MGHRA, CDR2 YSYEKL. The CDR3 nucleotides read TGCGCCAGCAGCCAAGGGAGAGGATTAAACTATGGCTACACCTTC. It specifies CASSQGRGLNYGYTF.

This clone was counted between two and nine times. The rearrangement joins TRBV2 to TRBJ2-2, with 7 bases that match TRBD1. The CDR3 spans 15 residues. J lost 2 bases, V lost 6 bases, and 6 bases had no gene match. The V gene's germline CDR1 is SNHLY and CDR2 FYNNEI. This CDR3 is CASSGTVSNTGELFF. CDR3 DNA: TGTGCCAGCAGCGGGACAGTCTCCAACACCGGGGAGCTGTTTTTT.

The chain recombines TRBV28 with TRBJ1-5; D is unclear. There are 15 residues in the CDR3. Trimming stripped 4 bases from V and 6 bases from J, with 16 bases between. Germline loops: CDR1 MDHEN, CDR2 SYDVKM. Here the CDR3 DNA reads TGTGCCAGCAGTTCTTATGCAGCGGCAGGTCAGCCCCAGCATTTT. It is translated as CASSSYAAAGQPQHF.

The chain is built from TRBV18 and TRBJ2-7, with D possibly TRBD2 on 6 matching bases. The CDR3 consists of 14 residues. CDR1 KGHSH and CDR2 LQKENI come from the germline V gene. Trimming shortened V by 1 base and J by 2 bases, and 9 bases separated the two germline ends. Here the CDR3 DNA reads TGTGCCAGCTCACCACACGGGGAGGCCTACGAGCAGTACTTC. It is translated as CASSPHGEAYEQYF.

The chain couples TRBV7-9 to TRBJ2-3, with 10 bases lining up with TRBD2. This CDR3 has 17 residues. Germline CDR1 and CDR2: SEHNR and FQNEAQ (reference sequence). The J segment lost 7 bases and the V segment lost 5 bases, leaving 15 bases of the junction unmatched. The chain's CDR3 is CASSASGLAEARNTQYF. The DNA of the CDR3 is TGTGCCAGCAGCGCCAGTGGACTAGCGGAGGCACGGAATACGCAGTATTTT.

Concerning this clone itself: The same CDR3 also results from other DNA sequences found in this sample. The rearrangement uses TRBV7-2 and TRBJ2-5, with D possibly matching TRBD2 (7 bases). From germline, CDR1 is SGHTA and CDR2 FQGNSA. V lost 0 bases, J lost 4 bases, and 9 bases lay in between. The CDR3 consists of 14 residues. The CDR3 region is CASSLAGGAETQYF. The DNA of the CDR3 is TGTGCCAGCAGCTTAGCGGGGGGGGCAGAGACCCAGTACTTC.

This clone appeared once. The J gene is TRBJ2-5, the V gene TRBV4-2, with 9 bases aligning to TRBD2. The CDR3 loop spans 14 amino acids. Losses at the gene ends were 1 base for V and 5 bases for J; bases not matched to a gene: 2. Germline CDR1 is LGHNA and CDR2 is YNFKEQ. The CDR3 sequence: CASSQGTSDETQYF. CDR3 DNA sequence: TGTGCCAGCAGCCAAGGGACTAGCGACGAGACCCAGTACTTC.

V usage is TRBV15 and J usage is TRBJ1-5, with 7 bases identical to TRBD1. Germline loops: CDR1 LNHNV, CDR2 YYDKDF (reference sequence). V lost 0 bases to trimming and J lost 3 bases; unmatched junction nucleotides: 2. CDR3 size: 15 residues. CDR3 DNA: TGTGCCACCAGCAGAGATGGACAGGTCAATCAGCCCCAGCATTTT. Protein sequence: CATSRDGQVNQPQHF. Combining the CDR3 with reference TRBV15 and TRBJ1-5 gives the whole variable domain DAMVIQNPRYQVTQFGKPVTLSCSQTLNHNVMYWYQQKSSQAPKLLFHYYDKDFNNEADTPDNFQSRRPNTSFCFLDIRSPGLGDTAMYLCATSRDGQVNQPQHFGDGTRLSIL.

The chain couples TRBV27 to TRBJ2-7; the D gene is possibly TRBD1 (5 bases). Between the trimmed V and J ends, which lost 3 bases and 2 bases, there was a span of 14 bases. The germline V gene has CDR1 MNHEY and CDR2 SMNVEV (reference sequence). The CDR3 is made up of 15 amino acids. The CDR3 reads CASSFQQTGTYEQYF. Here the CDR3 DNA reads TGTGCCAGCAGTTTCCAGCAAACAGGCACCTACGAGCAGTACTTC.

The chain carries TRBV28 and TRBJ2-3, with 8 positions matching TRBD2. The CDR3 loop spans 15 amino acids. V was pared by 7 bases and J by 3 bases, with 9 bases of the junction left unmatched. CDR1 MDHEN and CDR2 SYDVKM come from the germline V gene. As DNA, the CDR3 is TGTGCCAGCACTCCCGGGGGGGCCGGGACAGATACGCAGTATTTT. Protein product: CASTPGGAGTDTQYF.

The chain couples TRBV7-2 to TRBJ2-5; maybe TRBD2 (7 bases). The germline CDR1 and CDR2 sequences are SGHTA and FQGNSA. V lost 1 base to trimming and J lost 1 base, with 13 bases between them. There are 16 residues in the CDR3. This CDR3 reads CASSLGGGGLQETQYF. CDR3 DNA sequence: TGTGCCAGCAGCTTAGGTGGCGGGGGCCTCCAAGAGACCCAGTACTTC.

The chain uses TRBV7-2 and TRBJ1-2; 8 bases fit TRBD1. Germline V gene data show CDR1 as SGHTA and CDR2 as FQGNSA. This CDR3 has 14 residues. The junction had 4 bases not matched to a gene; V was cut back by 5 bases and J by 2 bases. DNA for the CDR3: TGTGCCAGCAGCCCGGGACAGGCAAACTATGGCTACACCTTC. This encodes CASSPGQANYGYTF.